A selection of T cell receptor beta chains follows, all from one sample in a study of Ad26.COV2.S vaccination and SARS-CoV-2 variants. The table came from immunoSEQ multiplex PCR; TCRdb's copy has only in-frame clones and leaves some out. The table shows 300,000 to 500,000 clones, with around nine tenths occurring only once. Sequenced material: peripheral blood, taken in a trial of Ad26.COV2.S vaccine versus placebo. All receptors derive from a person between 18 and 65 years old who received the Ad26.COV2.S COVID-19 vaccine or a placebo. The CDR3 runs from the conserved cysteine through the conserved F or W. Each record gives: CDR3 DNA, CDR3 protein, D gene, V gene, clone size, CDR3 length, J gene. D genes are given only for firm matches. Size values are once, few and many counts, or a class for expanded clones, and some rows have none.

CDR3 DNA: TGTGCCAGCAGTAACTCGGACGCGCTTGAAAAACTGTTTTTT
CDR3 protein: CASSNSDALEKLFF
D gene: -
V gene: TRBV27
clone size: -
CDR3 length: 14
J gene: TRBJ1-4

CDR3 DNA: TGTGCCTGGAGTTTCCAGGTTTATGAAAAACTGTTTTTT
CDR3 protein: CAWSFQVYEKLFF
D gene: -
V gene: TRBV30
clone size: -
CDR3 length: 13
J gene: TRBJ1-4

CDR3 DNA: TGTGCCAGCAGCCCCCTGCGGGTAGAGACTGAAGCTTTCTTT
CDR3 protein: CASSPLRVETEAFF
D gene: -
V gene: TRBV7-9
clone size: once
CDR3 length: 14
J gene: TRBJ1-1

CDR3 DNA: TGTGCCAGCAGTGAACTTGGGGATAGCAATCAGCCCCAGCATTTT
CDR3 protein: CASSELGDSNQPQHF
D gene: -
V gene: TRBV6-1
clone size: -
CDR3 length: 15
J gene: TRBJ1-5

CDR3 DNA: TGTGCCAGCAGCCAAGATCTAACAGGGTGGTACGAGCAGTACTTC
CDR3 protein: CASSQDLTGWYEQYF
D gene: -
V gene: TRBV3-1/TRBV3-2
clone size: -
CDR3 length: 15
J gene: TRBJ2-7

CDR3 DNA: TGTGCCAGCTCACCACCGGGACAGGCCTACGAGCAGTACTTC
CDR3 protein: CASSPPGQAYEQYF
D gene: TRBD1
V gene: TRBV18
clone size: -
CDR3 length: 14
J gene: TRBJ2-7

CDR3 DNA: TGTGCCAGCAGACCGGGACCGTTTAATTCACCCCTCCACTTT
CDR3 protein: CASRPGPFNSPLHF
D gene: -
V gene: TRBV27
clone size: -
CDR3 length: 14
J gene: TRBJ1-6

CDR3 DNA: TGCGCCAGCAGCTTAGGACGAGGTGCTTACTATGGCTACACCTTC
CDR3 protein: CASSLGRGAYYGYTF
D gene: -
V gene: TRBV5-1
clone size: -
CDR3 length: 15
J gene: TRBJ1-2

CDR3 DNA: TGCAGTGCTAGTATGGCGGGGGGGTTGAGCTCCTACAATGAGCAGTTCTTC
CDR3 protein: CSASMAGGLSSYNEQFF
D gene: TRBD2
V gene: TRBV20-1
clone size: -
CDR3 length: 17
J gene: TRBJ2-1

CDR3 DNA: TGTGCCAGCAGCGAATATGGGGGAACTAATGAAAAACTGTTTTTT
CDR3 protein: CASSEYGGTNEKLFF
D gene: -
V gene: TRBV2
clone size: -
CDR3 length: 15
J gene: TRBJ1-4

CDR3 DNA: TGTGCCATAGGACAGAACAATCAGCCCCAGCATTTT
CDR3 protein: CAIGQNNQPQHF
D gene: -
V gene: TRBV10-3
clone size: once
CDR3 length: 12
J gene: TRBJ1-5

CDR3 DNA: TGCGCCAGCAGCTTGGAACGAGGGGACTACGAGCAGTACTTC
CDR3 protein: CASSLERGDYEQYF
D gene: -
V gene: TRBV5-1
clone size: -
CDR3 length: 14
J gene: TRBJ2-7

CDR3 DNA: TGTGCCAGCAGCTTGGGGGGCACAGATACGCAGTATTTT
CDR3 protein: CASSLGGTDTQYF
D gene: -
V gene: TRBV7-2
clone size: -
CDR3 length: 13
J gene: TRBJ2-3

CDR3 DNA: TGCGCCAGCAGCTTGACAGGGGGAGACACCGGGGAGCTGTTTTTT
CDR3 protein: CASSLTGGDTGELFF
D gene: TRBD1
V gene: TRBV5-1
clone size: -
CDR3 length: 15
J gene: TRBJ2-2

CDR3 DNA: TGTGCCAGCAGTTTCCCCAGGGGGCAGGCAGATACGCAGTATTTT
CDR3 protein: CASSFPRGQADTQYF
D gene: TRBD1
V gene: TRBV6-2/TRBV6-3
clone size: -
CDR3 length: 15
J gene: TRBJ2-3

CDR3 DNA: TGTGCCAGCAGACGGGACAGGGTGAGAACTGAAGCTTTCTTT
CDR3 protein: CASRRDRVRTEAFF
D gene: TRBD1
V gene: TRBV6-5
clone size: -
CDR3 length: 14
J gene: TRBJ1-1

CDR3 DNA: TGTGCCAGCAGCCCGGACAGGGGAAACTATGGCTACACCTTC
CDR3 protein: CASSPDRGNYGYTF
D gene: TRBD1
V gene: TRBV7-6
clone size: few
CDR3 length: 14
J gene: TRBJ1-2

CDR3 DNA: TGCGCCAGCAGTGAGTGGGGAACGGGCCCCTACGAGCAGTACTTC
CDR3 protein: CASSEWGTGPYEQYF
D gene: -
V gene: TRBV10-1
clone size: once
CDR3 length: 15
J gene: TRBJ2-7

CDR3 DNA: TGTGCCAATTCTCAGCGGGGGGACACAGATACGCAGTATTTT
CDR3 protein: CANSQRGDTDTQYF
D gene: TRBD2
V gene: TRBV13
clone size: -
CDR3 length: 14
J gene: TRBJ2-3

CDR3 DNA: TGTGCCAGCAGCCACGACGCCGCACTAGCCGACCCAGATACGCAGTATTTT
CDR3 protein: CASSHDAALADPDTQYF
D gene: -
V gene: TRBV7-2
clone size: -
CDR3 length: 17
J gene: TRBJ2-3

CDR3 DNA: TGTGCAGGCGGGGGAGAGTTGCAGGTCGGACCCCTCCACTTT
CDR3 protein: CAGGGELQVGPLHF
D gene: -
V gene: TRBV5-8
clone size: -
CDR3 length: 14
J gene: TRBJ1-6

CDR3 DNA: TGCGCCAGCAGTGAGGGTGGGGAAAGCACAGATACGCAGTATTTT
CDR3 protein: CASSEGGESTDTQYF
D gene: -
V gene: TRBV10-1
clone size: -
CDR3 length: 15
J gene: TRBJ2-3

CDR3 DNA: TGTGCCAGTAGTACGAGCTCCGGGACAGGGGGCGAATGGACTGAAGCTTTCTTT
CDR3 protein: CASSTSSGTGGEWTEAFF
D gene: TRBD1
V gene: TRBV19
clone size: -
CDR3 length: 18
J gene: TRBJ1-1

CDR3 DNA: TGCGCCAGCAGCCCCGACCCCTTAGCAACCGAGCAGTACTTC
CDR3 protein: CASSPDPLATEQYF
D gene: -
V gene: TRBV4-1
clone size: -
CDR3 length: 14
J gene: TRBJ2-7

CDR3 DNA: TGTGCCAGCAGCCCGGAGACAGGGATCAGGAGATACGAGCAGTACTTC
CDR3 protein: CASSPETGIRRYEQYF
D gene: TRBD1
V gene: TRBV7-8
clone size: -
CDR3 length: 16
J gene: TRBJ2-7

CDR3 DNA: TGTGCCAGCAGCCTGGCGGGGACAGGGTCTGGAAACACCATATATTTT
CDR3 protein: CASSLAGTGSGNTIYF
D gene: TRBD1
V gene: TRBV7-2
clone size: -
CDR3 length: 16
J gene: TRBJ1-3